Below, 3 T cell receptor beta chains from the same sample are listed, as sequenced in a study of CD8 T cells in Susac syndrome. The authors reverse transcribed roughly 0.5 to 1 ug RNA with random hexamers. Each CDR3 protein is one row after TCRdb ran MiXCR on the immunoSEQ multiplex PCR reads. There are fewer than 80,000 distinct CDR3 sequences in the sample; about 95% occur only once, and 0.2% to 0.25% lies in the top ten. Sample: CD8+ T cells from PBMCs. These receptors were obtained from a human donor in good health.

The CDR3 loop is CASSLGGTGDEQYV. As DNA, the CDR3 is TGTGCCAGCAGTTTAGGGGGGACGGGGGACGAGCAGTACGTC. The gene calls are TRBV12-3 or TRBV12-4 and TRBJ2-7; D is possibly TRBD2 (6 bases). The CDR3 has 14 residues. V lost 1 base and J lost 5, with 12 bases in between.

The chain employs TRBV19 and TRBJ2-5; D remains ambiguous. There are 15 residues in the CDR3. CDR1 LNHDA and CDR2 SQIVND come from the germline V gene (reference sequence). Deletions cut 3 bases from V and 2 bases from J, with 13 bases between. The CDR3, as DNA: TGTGCCAGTAGTATTCGTCAGTCCGGTCAAGAGACCCAGTACTTC. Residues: CASSIRQSGQETQYF.

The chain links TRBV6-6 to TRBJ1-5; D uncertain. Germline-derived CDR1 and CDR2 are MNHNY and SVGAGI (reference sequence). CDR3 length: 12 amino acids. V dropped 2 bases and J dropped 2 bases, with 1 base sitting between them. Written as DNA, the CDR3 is TGTGCCAGCAGTTACCGCAATCAGCCCCAGCATTTT. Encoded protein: CASSYRNQPQHF.